This TCR beta chain appears in the sequencing data of a study of T cell clones after liver transplantation. Method: immunoSEQ multiplex PCR; TCRdb's copy keeps in-frame clones and lacks some. The sample lists 50,000 to 70,000 clones, approximately 70% occurring once. The CDR3 totals 13 residues. With V trimmed by 8 bases and J by 3 bases, 5 bases remained unmatched. Looked up from germline, CDR1 is SGHTA and CDR2 is FQGNSA. V gene TRBV7-2 combines with J gene TRBJ1-2, with TRBD1 matching over 8 bases. The TCR comes from a human patient who received a liver transplant. A subset of T cells may come from the graft donor. This sample comprised CD4+ T cells from blood, obtained at the approximately 16-month timepoint. CDR3 residues: CASRETGDYGYTF. CDR3 coding DNA: TGTGCCAGCCGAGAGACAGGGGACTATGGCTACACCTTC.